This T cell receptor beta chain was sequenced in a study of OX40 agonist ivuxolimab in advanced cancers. Overall study context: The study reported partial responses in three patients: one hepatocellular carcinoma, two cutaneous melanoma. Study-wide results and limits: Clones of CD4+ and CD8+ blood T cells grew by week 6 at doses of 0.1 to 3.0 mg/kg.

Germline V CDR1 and CDR2: SGHKS, YYEKEE (reference sequence). The germline V and J ends were trimmed by 1 base and 2 bases, with 10 bases remaining between them. The CDR3 is 14 residues long. Libraries were prepared by immunoSEQ multiplex PCR; TCRdb keeps only in-frame clonotypes and omits some of them. The table has more than 35,000 clones, 75% to 90% seen once; the top ten hold 9.5% to 13%. In the case of this clone: What it binds is not known.

Enrollment shut out patients with autoimmune disease history or systemic immunosuppression. The chain combines TRBV5-5 with TRBJ2-7; D is unclear. The source material was CD4+ or CD8+ T cells sorted from blood, sampled in a trial of the OX40 agonist ivuxolimab. The clonotype comes from an adult with an advanced solid tumor such as melanoma, head and neck, liver or kidney cancer. CDR3 region: CASSLRLGTYEQYF. For the CDR3, the DNA is TGTGCCAGCAGCTTGCGCCTGGGAACCTACGAGCAGTACTTC.